The T cell receptor (beta chain) described here comes from a study of T cell changes during pregnancy in multiple sclerosis (dated by TCRdb to the late 2010s). For the study in its entirety: In women with multiple sclerosis, the researchers looked at how the T cell repertoire shifted as pregnancy progressed.

The CDR3, from cysteine to phenylalanine, totals 15 residues. Only CDR3 DNA is held: 45 bases, read in frame from base 1. From V the trimming removes 6 bases and from J it removes 0 bases, while the gene matches leave 8 bases of the junction unaccounted for. CDR1 and CDR2, looked up from the germline V gene, are KGHSH and LQKENI. Worth noting for this clone: This receptor's antigen is unknown. Base qualities are not at hand, and no much larger clone is one base apart.

Library construction relied on the immunoSEQ multiplex PCR assay. This is the immuneACCESS table as TCRdb keeps it, with only in-frame sequences that have V and J called. A part of the clones is gone; compared with another copy, unresolved V genes explain less than half, and the rest is unexplained. The sample contains about 59,000 clones, 80% to 95% of them found a single time. Roughly 2.7% of the sample rests with the top ten. This sequence was found in a female donor in good health, enrolled as a control in a pregnancy study. The rearrangement combines TRBV18 with TRBJ2-7, with 7 bases in between that match TRBD2. The specimen comprised peripheral blood, sampled in the third trimester of pregnancy. The encoded CDR3 is CASSPSGTLSYEQYF. The nucleotide sequence is given as TGTGCCAGCTCGCCGAGCGGGACTCTCTCCTACGAGCAGTACTTC.